This T cell receptor beta chain was profiled in a study of cytomegalovirus exposure and HLA in healthy donors. Study information: Counted in an early data release were approximately 80 million unique TCRs from HLA-typed donors.

Study-wide points: Presence/absence analysis assumed near-uniform sequencing depth across donors. Earlier analysis looked at TCR beta V segments, and most were productive about 87% or about 30% of the time.

A note on this clone: Its antigen is unknown.

Germline V gene lookup returns CDR1 MNHEY and CDR2 SVGAGI. V dropped 5 bases and J dropped 8; count of bases not matched to a gene: 6. The CDR3 has 15 residues. Though nominally healthy at sampling, donors likely had unrecorded immune exposures. Both 60 Vbeta primers and 13 Jbeta primers went into the PCR. Generated by immunoSEQ multiplex PCR, the TCRdb table keeps only in-frame clones and is missing some. Of fewer than 200,000 clones in the sample, roughly 80% were seen once. The receptor was derived from a man aged 30 to 39 in good health and CMV-seropositive. V is TRBV6-5 and J is TRBJ1-6, with 10 nucleotides matching TRBD1. The specimen was PBMCs. CDR3 in amino acids: CASSPTGGLDSPLHF. CDR3 bases: TGTGCCAGCAGTCCGACAGGGGGCTTGGATTCACCCCTCCACTTT.